The 28 T cell receptor beta chains below were found in one sample sequenced in a study of cytomegalovirus exposure and HLA in healthy donors (dated by TCRdb to 2016 to 2017). Libraries were built with the immunoSEQ multiplex PCR assay. For the multiplex PCR, a mixture combining 60 forward primers for TCR Vbeta segments and 13 reverse primers for TCR Jbeta segments was used. TCRdb holds this immuneACCESS table with in-frame rearrangements only. Some clones are missing; in checked studies, unresolved V genes explain under half, and the rest has no known cause. Recorded for this sample are about 180,000 clones; over 75% of them occurred a single time. The ten largest clones take up 1% of the sample. The sample was PBMCs. The receptors come from a woman aged 50 to 60 in good health and CMV-seropositive.

This chain links TRBV18 with TRBJ2-5; D is undetermined. The CDR3 has 14 residues. The germline CDR1 and CDR2 sequences are KGHSH and LQKENI. V was clipped by 2 bases and J by 2 bases, with 9 bases between them. The CDR3: CASSPSRQQETQYF. The CDR3 bases are TGTGCCAGCTCACCAAGCAGGCAGCAAGAGACCCAGTACTTC.

This chain connects TRBV7-8 to TRBJ2-7; D call uncertain. V was pared by 3 bases and J by 5 bases, with 8 bases between. This CDR3 comprises 12 residues. Germline CDR1 SGHVS, CDR2 FQNEAQ. The CDR3 region is CASSFDKDEQYF. Here the CDR3 DNA reads TGTGCCAGCAGCTTTGACAAAGACGAGCAGTACTTC. Full variable domain (remainder filled in from reference TRBV7-8 and TRBJ2-7): GAGVSQSPRYKVAKRGQDVALRCDPISGHVSLFWYQQALGQGPEFLTYFQNEAQLDKSGLPSDRFFAERPEGSVSTLKIQRTQQEDSAVYLCASSFDKDEQYFGPGTRLTVT.

The chain carries TRBV7-3 and TRBJ2-2, with 8 positions matching TRBD2. This CDR3 is 17 amino acids long. Germline CDR1 SGHTA, CDR2 FQGTGA. Trimming removed 2 bases from V and 0 bases from J; junction bases left unmatched: 5. CDR3 amino acids: CASSLAPAGANTGELFF. DNA of the CDR3: TGTGCCAGCAGCTTAGCCCCAGCGGGGGCGAACACCGGGGAGCTGTTTTTT.

The chain combines TRBV19 with TRBJ2-7; D is possibly TRBD1 (6 bases). The germline gives CDR1 LNHDA, CDR2 SQIVND (reference sequence). The CDR3 sequence is 13 residues long. Trimming removed 3 bases from V and 9 bases from J, with 15 bases in between. CDR3 loop: CASSINGQTAQYF. The CDR3 DNA follows: TGTGCCAGTAGTATTAACGGACAGACAGCGCAGTACTTC. The full variable domain, in which reference TRBV19 and TRBJ2-7 provide the parts outside the CDR3, is DGGITQSPKYLFRKEGQNVTLSCEQNLNHDAMYWYRQDPGQGLRLIYYSQIVNDFQKGDIAEGYSVSREKKESFPLTVTSAQKNPTAFYLCASSINGQTAQYFGPGTRLTVT.

The count of this clone is one. V usage is TRBV11-2 and J usage is TRBJ2-5; 9 nucleotides align to TRBD1. The tail of the sequence fits TRBJ2-7 better, so the J call may be wrong. This CDR3 is built from 15 residues. CDR1 and CDR2 from the germline V gene are SGHAT and FQNNGV. The CDR3 DNA sequence: TGTGCCAGCAGCTTAGGGGGACAGGGATTTGACGAGCAGTACTTC. It translates to CASSLGGQGFDEQYF.

With respect to this clone: Other DNA sequences in the sample encode the same CDR3. The rearrangement links TRBV7-2 to TRBJ1-2; 9 bases map to TRBD1. Trimming took 3 bases from V and 5 from J; bases not matched to a gene: 4. This CDR3 region has 14 residues. The V gene's germline CDR1 is SGHTA and CDR2 FQGNSA. The CDR3 DNA reads as TGTGCCAGCAGCTTCTCGACAGGGGGGTATGGCTACACCTTC. Translating gives CASSFSTGGYGYTF.

V is TRBV7-9 and J is TRBJ1-1; no reliable D call. Per the germline V gene, CDR1 is SEHNR and CDR2 is FQNEAQ (reference sequence). V dropped 5 bases and J dropped 2 bases, with 15 bases sitting between them. The CDR3 loop spans 15 amino acids. In DNA form, the CDR3 reads TGTGCCAGCAGCCCTCCGACGGCTAGTAACACTGAAGCTTTCTTT. It yields the protein CASSPPTASNTEAFF.

This chain links TRBV5-1 with TRBJ2-3; TRBD2 aligns across 7 bases. Germline CDR1 is SGHRS and CDR2 is YFSETQ. Trimming removed 4 bases from V and 4 bases from J; junction bases left unmatched: 9. The CDR3 spans 15 residues. The chain's CDR3 is CASSLIGAGADTQYF. CDR3 DNA: TGCGCCAGCAGCCTGATCGGGGCGGGGGCAGATACGCAGTATTTT.

This clone was picked up a small number of times. The rearrangement uses TRBV14 and TRBJ2-6; D may be TRBD2 (5 bases). This CDR3 has 15 amino acids. Trimming removed 4 bases at V and 5 bases at J, with 12 bases between. Germline V gives CDR1 SGHDN, CDR2 FVKESK. CDR3 residues: CASSLRAAWANVLTF. The CDR3, as DNA: TGTGCCAGCAGCCTCAGAGCGGCCTGGGCCAACGTCCTGACTTTC.

This chain uses TRBV2 with TRBJ1-3; 9 nucleotides agree with TRBD1. CDR1 and CDR2 (germline): SNHLY, FYNNEI. Losses at the gene ends were 8 bases for V and 0 bases for J; bases not matched to a gene: 5. The CDR3 is 15 residues long. In nucleotides, the CDR3 is TGTGCCAGCCCGGGACAGGGCTTCTCTGGAAACACCATATATTTT. As protein: CASPGQGFSGNTIYF.

CDR3 sequence: CASMGSSGVVAQYF. The CDR3 region has the DNA TGTGCCAGCATGGGGTCTAGCGGGGTTGTTGCGCAGTATTTT. The chain joins TRBV28 to TRBJ2-3, with TRBD2 matching 9 bases. The length of the CDR3 is 14 residues. Germline CDR1 reads MDHEN; CDR2 reads SYDVKM. V dropped 7 bases and J dropped 10; count of bases not matched to a gene: 12.

This sequence joins TRBV5-1 and TRBJ1-2; 11 bases are a match to TRBD1. V lost 4 bases and J lost 7; bases outside the gene matches: 9. CDR1 and CDR2 (germline): SGHRS, YFSETQ. The CDR3 totals 15 residues. CDR3: CASSTRTGGWGGYTF. In DNA form, the CDR3 reads TGCGCCAGCAGCACCCGGACAGGGGGCTGGGGTGGCTACACCTTC.

The DNA for the CDR3 is TGTGCCAGCAGCGGAACTAGCGGGACGACCGGGGAGCTGTTTTTT. It encodes CASSGTSGTTGELFF. This chain joins TRBV5-4 and TRBJ2-2, with 10 bases identical to TRBD2. Per the germline V gene, CDR1 is SGHNT and CDR2 is YYREEE (reference sequence). The CDR3 covers 15 residues. V was clipped by 4 bases and J by 5 bases; unmatched bases: 5.

V and J are TRBV5-5 and TRBJ1-6; no reliable D call. V was shortened by 2 bases and J by 0 bases, with 6 bases between the two germline ends. The CDR3 covers 15 residues. CDR1 is SGHKS and CDR2 is YYEKEE in the germline V gene (reference sequence). CDR3 sequence (DNA): TGTGCCAGCAGCTTTCTTAGCTCCTATAATTCACCCCTCCACTTT. Translated, it gives CASSFLSSYNSPLHF.

The V and J genes are TRBV7-9 and TRBJ2-1; 11 nucleotides agree with TRBD2. The CDR3 runs to 15 residues. V lost 6 bases, J lost 8 bases, and 9 bases stayed unmatched. The germline gives CDR1 SEHNR, CDR2 FQNEAQ (reference sequence). The CDR3 region has the DNA TGTGCCAGCAGGCGTATTAGCGGGGGGGATGATGAGCAGTTCTTC. It specifies CASRRISGGDDEQFF.

This chain uses TRBV7-9 with TRBJ2-2; D is possibly TRBD2 (5 bases). Trimming stripped 3 bases from V and 1 base from J, with 15 bases between. Looked up from germline, CDR1 is SEHNR and CDR2 is FQNEAQ (reference sequence). The CDR3 is 17 amino acids. In DNA form, the CDR3 reads TGTGCCAGCAGCTTCCCCCGGAGCGGAGGGAACACCGGGGAGCTGTTTTTT. This encodes CASSFPRSGGNTGELFF.

The chain carries TRBV29-1 and TRBJ1-2, with 10 bases matching TRBD1. The CDR3 contains 12 residues. The J segment lost 8 bases and the V segment lost 6 bases, leaving 6 bases of the junction unmatched. Germline V lookup: CDR1 SQVTM, CDR2 ANQGSEA. CDR3 DNA: TGCAGCGTCAAGACAGGGGGCGCGGGCTACACCTTC. Amino acid sequence: CSVKTGGAGYTF.

V and J are TRBV29-1 and TRBJ1-2, with TRBD1 matching 7 bases. This CDR3 is built from 14 residues. CDR1 and CDR2 (germline): SQVTM, ANQGSEA. V lost 1 base to trimming and J lost 4 bases; unmatched junction nucleotides: 6. CDR3 region: CSVEGRGLSYGYTF. The CDR3 DNA reads as TGCAGCGTTGAAGGCAGGGGGTTGAGCTATGGCTACACCTTC.

The chain has TRBV7-9 and TRBJ2-4; 9 bases are a match to TRBD2. Trimming removed 5 bases from V and 4 bases from J; junction bases left unmatched: 9. CDR1 is SEHNR, CDR2 FQNEAQ, per germline (reference sequence). This CDR3 has 16 residues. CDR3 region: CASSSWAGGEKNIQYF. The CDR3 DNA follows: TGTGCCAGCAGCAGCTGGGCGGGAGGGGAGAAAAACATTCAGTACTTC.

The gene calls are TRBV27 and TRBJ1-6; 8 bases line up with TRBD1. The CDR3 contains 15 residues. The germline CDR1 and CDR2 sequences are MNHEY and SMNVEV (reference sequence). Trimming at V came to 0 bases and at J to 10 bases, leaving 5 bases not matched to a gene. CDR3 bases: TGTGCCAGCAGTTTATCCCCGACAGGGGACTCACCCCTCCACTTT. Translating it yields CASSLSPTGDSPLHF.

In this sample, this clone turned up a few times. This chain links TRBV9 with TRBJ1-3; possibly TRBD1 for D (6 bases). The CDR3 covers 18 residues. Looked up from germline, CDR1 is SGDLS and CDR2 is YYNGEE. V was trimmed by 3 bases and J by 0 bases, leaving 19 bases between them. CDR3 sequence (DNA): TGTGCCAGCAGCGGACATTTACAGGGCCCTTCCTCTGGAAACACCATATATTTT. Translated: CASSGHLQGPSSGNTIYF.

The chain links TRBV27 to TRBJ2-2, with D maybe TRBD1 (7 bases). V shed 1 base and J shed 7 bases, with 13 bases lying between them. The CDR3 is 15 amino acids. Germline lookup yields CDR1 MNHEY and CDR2 SMNVEV (reference sequence). The CDR3 region is CASSLWSGGGGELFF. CDR3 nucleotides: TGTGCCAGCAGTTTATGGTCAGGGGGAGGCGGGGAGCTGTTTTTT.

This chain uses TRBV2 with TRBJ2-2; 9 bases fit TRBD1. V was clipped by 4 bases and J by 6 bases; unmatched bases: 3. Germline lookup yields CDR1 SNHLY and CDR2 FYNNEI. There are 14 residues in the CDR3. The CDR3 protein is CASSGDRVPGELFF. CDR3 nucleotide sequence: TGTGCCAGCAGTGGGGACAGGGTTCCCGGGGAGCTGTTTTTT.

A word on this clone: The junction does not match germline at one end; this may be a read error. The chain couples TRBV7-9 to TRBJ2-1; D uncertain. CDR1 SEHNR and CDR2 FQNEAQ come from the germline V gene (reference sequence). This CDR3 has 12 residues. Written as DNA, the CDR3 is TGTTCCAGCAGCTTTACCTACAATGAGCAGTTCTTC. Translation gives CSSSFTYNEQFF.

V is TRBV5-4 and J is TRBJ1-6; 10 positions agree with TRBD1. This CDR3 is built from 14 residues. Germline V gives CDR1 SGHNT, CDR2 YYREEE (reference sequence). The junction had 2 bases not matched to a gene; V was cut back by 3 bases and J by 8 bases. CDR3 amino acids: CASSWDRGDSPLHF. The CDR3 region has the DNA TGTGCCAGCAGCTGGGACAGGGGTGATTCACCCCTCCACTTT.

The chain employs TRBV5-4 and TRBJ2-3; 8 bases agree with TRBD1. The V gene's germline CDR1 is SGHNT and CDR2 YYREEE (reference sequence). The CDR3 has 15 residues. V lost 3 bases and J lost 2; bases outside the gene matches: 5. CDR3 region: CASSSPGQATDTQYF. CDR3 in DNA: TGTGCCAGCAGCTCACCGGGACAGGCCACAGATACGCAGTATTTT.

The CDR3 is CASSQLTGVTGELFF. The CDR3 bases are TGTGCCAGCAGCCAACTGACAGGGGTCACCGGGGAGCTGTTTTTT. The chain is built from TRBV14 and TRBJ2-2, with 8 nucleotides matching TRBD1. V dropped 2 bases and J dropped 4; count of bases not matched to a gene: 3. The V gene's germline CDR1 is SGHDN and CDR2 FVKESK. The CDR3 covers 15 residues. Looking up the rest from reference TRBV14 and TRBJ2-2 gives the full variable domain: EAGVTQFPSHSVIEKGQTVTLRCDPISGHDNLYWYRRVMGKEIKFLLHFVKESKQDESGMPNNRFLAERTGGTYSTLKVQPAELEDSGVYFCASSQLTGVTGELFFGEGSRLTVL.

The chain has TRBV19 and TRBJ1-5; 8 nucleotides match TRBD1. V dropped 5 bases and J dropped 0; count of bases not matched to a gene: 15. The germline V gene encodes CDR1 LNHDA and CDR2 SQIVND (reference sequence). This CDR3 is built from 19 residues. In DNA form, the CDR3 reads TGTGCCAGTAGTCCCGAAGGGGGGACAGGATTCTATAGCAATCAGCCCCAGCATTTT. Amino acid sequence: CASSPEGGTGFYSNQPQHF.